This T cell receptor beta chain was recovered during a study of blood T cell repertoires in COVID-19 (dated by TCRdb to 2019 to 2021). Concerning the study at large: Samples from collaborators originated in the United States, Italy and Spain and spanned both the acute and convalescent phases of COVID-19. The repertoires were made available in a free public database intended to serve as a resource for research on the immune response to SARS-CoV-2. The dataset comprised deeply sampled blood TCRbeta repertoires from subjects exposed to, actively infected with, or recovered from COVID-19. HLA class I and class II types, where available, came from metadata supplied by the sample provider rather than from assay-based typing. The prospective study material was composed of cDNA or gDNA derived from T cells, B-cell-depleted T cells, or PBMCs. Samples were obtained from the ongoing ImmuneRACE study (first 160 participants) and from about 1,300 subjects provided by 6 global collaborators. A de-identified subject ID, COVID-19 status, age in years and sex were almost always included in the sample metadata.

To note about this clone: This receptor's antigen is unknown. No much larger clone is present one base from it, and per-base qualities are unavailable.

The immunoSEQ Assay, a bias-controlled multiplex PCR, was used to amplify TCRbeta CDR3 regions from genomic DNA. The published analysis was carried out like this. Within the assay, amplification of reference gene primers was used to estimate how many nucleated cells each sample contained. To quantify the absolute abundance of each unique TCRbeta CDR3 rearrangement, sequence reads were collapsed and filtered. Productive Simpson clonality was computed per sample as the square root of Simpson's diversity index over productive rearrangements. TCRdb stores this immuneACCESS table with in-frame sequences only. Part of the clones is absent; in the studies checked, under half of the shortfall reflects unresolved V genes, and no reason is known for the rest. The D gene and trimming were derived from the DNA, and the V and J assignments and clone size from that table. The sample yields 200,000 to 250,000 clones; approximately 80% were counted once. 3.5% to 5.5% of the sample rests with the top ten.

In the prospective study, participants were roughly 18 to 100 years old, resided in under 30 geographic areas of the United States, and were enrolled through a virtual design. Cohort assignment in the prospective study relied on participant-reported clinical history from a screening survey and a study questionnaire. In the prospective study, whole blood, serum and a nasopharyngeal or oropharyngeal swab were collected from each participant by mobile phlebotomists. Participants in the prospective study had the option to provide additional blood draws and questionnaires over a roughly 2-month period. Before DNA extraction, blood samples from the prospective study were shipped at room temperature or frozen. The germline V gene provides CDR1 MDHEN and CDR2 SYDVKM. The CDR3 covers 19 residues, taking in both the cysteine and the phenylalanine. The only DNA kept is the CDR3, 57 bases in frame from the first base. V trim: 5 bases; J trim: 8 bases; unmatched bases: 15.

The paper's findings and limits, for the study overall: The amount of clinical and demographic metadata varied by source and participant and was provided uncurated.

The rearrangement combines TRBV28 with TRBJ2-1; 16 central bases correspond to TRBD2. The sequenced sample was PBMCs or T cells enriched from blood (not recorded which). This clonotype was sampled from a man under 40 with acute COVID-19. The nucleotide sequence reads as follows: TGTGCCAGCAGTGAACGGGGACTAGCGGGGGGGCGCTTTATCTATGAGCAGTTCTTC. Its product reads: CASSERGLAGGRFIYEQFF. Outside the CDR3, residues come from the reference TRBV28 and TRBJ2-1 proteins, so the full variable domain is: DVKVTQSSRYLVKRTGEKVFLECVQDMDHENMFWYRQDPGLGLRLIYFSYDVKMKEKGDIPEGYSVSREKKERFSLILESASTNQTSMYLCASSERGLAGGRFIYEQFFGPGTRLTVL.